This entry lists 16 T cell receptor beta chains sequenced from one sample in a study of beta chain features in type 1 diabetes. Findings and limits, study-wide: Moderately but significantly shorter TCRB CDR3s were found in Type 1 diabetes patients in all four CD4+ subsets.

Expressed TCRB transcripts were sequenced after all isolated RNA was converted to cDNA. Method: immunoSEQ multiplex PCR; TCRdb's copy keeps in-frame clones and lacks some. This table has under 350,000 clones, approximately 14% appearing once. These receptors are not linked to any known antigen. Material for sequencing was naive CD4+ T cells from blood. These receptors were collected from a man aged 30 to 39 with type 1 diabetes.

The rearrangement uses TRBV7-6 and TRBJ2-5; 8 bases are a match to TRBD2. CDR3 size: 15 residues. CDR1 and CDR2 from the germline V gene are SGHVS and FNYEAQ. J lost 1 base, V lost 5 bases, and 6 bases had no gene match. The CDR3 region is CASSPRGGLQETQYF. The CDR3 nucleotides are TGTGCCAGCAGCCCTCGCGGGGGGCTCCAAGAGACCCAGTACTTC.

This clone showed up just a few times. The chain carries TRBV2 and TRBJ2-5; D is unclear. This CDR3 contains 12 residues. The ends were cut back, 2 bases at V and 8 bases at J, with 9 bases in the middle. Germline-derived CDR1 and CDR2 are SNHLY and FYNNEI. The CDR3 bases are TGTGCCAGCAGTGAAACCCTGAGAACCCAGTACTTC. This codes for CASSETLRTQYF.

V is TRBV7-3 and J is TRBJ2-3; D may be TRBD2 (5 bases). CDR3 length: 14 residues. Between the trimmed V and J ends, which lost 4 bases and 0 bases, there was a span of 8 bases. CDR1 SGHTA and CDR2 FQGTGA come from the germline V gene. The CDR3 loop is CASSSSGSTDTQYF. In DNA form, the CDR3 reads TGTGCCAGCAGCTCAAGCGGTAGCACAGATACGCAGTATTTT.

Only a few counts were recorded for this clone. The chain uses TRBV9 and TRBJ2-1; no definite D call. V lost 0 bases to trimming and J lost 5 bases, with 9 bases between them. The CDR3 contains 14 residues. In germline, CDR1 is SGDLS, CDR2 YYNGEE. CDR3 coding DNA: TGTGCCAGCAGCGTAGGGAGTTCGAACAATGAGCAGTTCTTC. Translation gives CASSVGSSNNEQFF.

This clone is a singleton in its sample. V is TRBV7-9 and J is TRBJ2-1; the match to TRBD2 covers 10 bases. This CDR3 is built from 16 residues. The V segment lost 3 bases and the J segment 6 bases; nucleotides outside the gene matches: 8. Germline CDR1 reads SEHNR; CDR2 reads FQNEAQ (reference sequence). CDR3 loop: CASSFPTSGMINEQFF. CDR3 DNA: TGTGCCAGCAGCTTTCCAACTAGCGGGATGATCAATGAGCAGTTCTTC.

There are a few counts of this clone. The chain has TRBV6-1 and TRBJ2-5, with TRBD2 identical over 8 bases. The CDR3 spans 13 residues. V was clipped by 7 bases and J by 10 bases; unmatched bases: 11. Germline V gene data show CDR1 as MNHNS and CDR2 as SASEGT. CDR3 in amino acids: CASTPEGTSGQYF. The CDR3 nucleotides read TGTGCCAGCACGCCCGAGGGAACTAGCGGCCAGTACTTC.

Here the CDR3 reads CASSVGLAGHYNEQFF. The CDR3, as DNA: TGTGCCAGCAGCGTTGGACTAGCGGGACACTACAATGAGCAGTTCTTC. This chain joins TRBV9 and TRBJ2-1; the match to TRBD2 covers 12 bases. The germline gives CDR1 SGDLS, CDR2 YYNGEE. The CDR3 sequence is 16 residues long. Trimming removed 2 bases from V and 3 bases from J; junction bases left unmatched: 3.

This clone was detected a few times. The V gene is TRBV7-3, the J gene TRBJ2-1; TRBD2 agrees at 8 bases. The CDR3 covers 15 residues. Germline lookup yields CDR1 SGHTA and CDR2 FQGTGA. V was pared by 5 bases and J by 4 bases, with 7 bases of the junction left unmatched. DNA for the CDR3: TGTGCCAGCAGCCGAGCTAGCGGGTTGTACAATGAGCAGTTCTTC. Its translation: CASSRASGLYNEQFF.

This clone has only a few counts. The chain recombines TRBV30 with TRBJ1-3; possible D gene TRBD1, 5 bases. The CDR3 is 13 residues long. Trimming took 3 bases from V and 3 from J, leaving 9 bases between them. CDR1 is GTSNPN, CDR2 SVGIG, per germline (reference sequence). The CDR3 DNA is TGTGCCTGGAGCTCCGGGGGTGGAAACACCATATATTTT. Translation: CAWSSGGGNTIYF.

J is TRBJ2-7 and V is TRBV7-2; TRBD2 is a possible D gene (6 bases). Germline assignment: CDR1 SGHTA and CDR2 FQGNSA. Trimming left V 4 bases short and J 4 bases short, with 17 bases between. This CDR3 has 15 residues. The DNA of the CDR3 is TGTGCCAGCAGCTCTTATAGCGGAGCCCCGTACGAGCAGTACTTC. Translating it yields CASSSYSGAPYEQYF. The complete variable domain, with remaining parts taken from reference TRBV7-2 and TRBJ2-7, reads GAGVSQSPSNKVTEKGKDVELRCDPISGHTALYWYRQSLGQGLEFLIYFQGNSAPDKSGLPSDRFSAERTGGSVSTLTIQRTQQEDSAVYLCASSSYSGAPYEQYFGPGTRLTVT.

This clone appeared a few times. The chain combines TRBV27 with TRBJ1-1; 8 bases align to TRBD1. The CDR3 consists of 13 residues. The trim removed 7 bases at V and 6 bases at J, leaving 7 bases unmatched. CDR1 is MNHEY, CDR2 SMNVEV, per germline (reference sequence). The CDR3 bases are TGTGCCAGCAACCCGGACAGGGCCCCTGAAGCTTTCTTT. Amino acids: CASNPDRAPEAFF.

Points on this clone: Here the CDR3 omits its conserved ending phenylalanine or tryptophan, so a read error is the likely source. The DNA is left out, because the CDR3 cannot be placed on it with certainty; the CDR3 is given as TCRdb lists it. V is TRBV28 and J is TRBJ2-7; the D call in the table, TRBD2, was not verified against the DNA. The CDR3 length equals 12 residues, ends included. Germline values: CDR1 MDHEN, CDR2 SYDVKM. The chain's CDR3 is CASRPRSEKFVL.

For the CDR3, the DNA is TGCGCCAGCAGGGTTTGGAGAGCAGAAGATACGCAGTATTTT. Encoded protein: CASRVWRAEDTQYF. The rearrangement joins TRBV5-1 to TRBJ2-3; no firm D call. V lost 5 bases and J lost 5, with 15 bases in between. The CDR3 sequence is 14 residues long. Germline V lookup: CDR1 SGHRS, CDR2 YFSETQ.

J is TRBJ2-7 and V is TRBV7-9; 7 bases match TRBD2. This CDR3 region has 15 residues. V dropped 3 bases and J dropped 2; count of bases not matched to a gene: 7. CDR1 and CDR2 from the germline V gene are SEHNR and FQNEAQ (reference sequence). This CDR3 reads CASSFLASGTYEQYF. Here the CDR3 DNA reads TGTGCCAGCAGCTTCTTGGCTAGCGGAACCTACGAGCAGTACTTC.

The chain recombines TRBV7-9 with TRBJ2-2, with 9 nucleotides matching TRBD2. Germline CDR1 SEHNR, CDR2 FQNEAQ (reference sequence). This CDR3 region has 15 residues. V shed 4 bases, J shed 4 bases, and the junction held 4 bases outside the gene matches. CDR3 bases: TGTGCCAGCAGCTCGGGACTAGCTTTCACCGGGGAGCTGTTTTTT. Amino acids: CASSSGLAFTGELFF.

This clone was seen a handful of times. The chain has TRBV29-1 and TRBJ2-3, with D possibly TRBD1 on 5 matching bases. The CDR3 has 11 amino acids. V lost 6 bases and J 4 bases, leaving 8 bases between the germline ends. Germline V gives CDR1 SQVTM, CDR2 ANQGSEA. CDR3 sequence (DNA): TGCAGCGTAGGACACTCAGATACGCAGTATTTT. Its protein product is CSVGHSDTQYF.